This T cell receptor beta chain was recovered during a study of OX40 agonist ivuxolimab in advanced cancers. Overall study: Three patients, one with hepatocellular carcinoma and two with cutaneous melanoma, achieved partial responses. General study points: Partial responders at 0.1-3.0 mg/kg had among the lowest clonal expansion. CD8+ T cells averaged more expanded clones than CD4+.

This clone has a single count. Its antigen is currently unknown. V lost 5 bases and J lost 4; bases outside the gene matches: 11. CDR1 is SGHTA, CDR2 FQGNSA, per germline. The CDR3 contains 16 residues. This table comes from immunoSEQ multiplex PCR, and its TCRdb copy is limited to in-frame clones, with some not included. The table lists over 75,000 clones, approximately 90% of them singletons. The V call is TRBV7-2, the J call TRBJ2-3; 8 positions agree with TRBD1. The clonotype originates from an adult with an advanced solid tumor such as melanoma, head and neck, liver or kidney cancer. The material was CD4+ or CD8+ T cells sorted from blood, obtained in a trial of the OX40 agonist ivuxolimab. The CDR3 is CASSPPPGGVADTQYF. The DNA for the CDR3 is TGTGCCAGCAGCCCCCCTCCAGGGGGCGTCGCAGATACGCAGTATTTT.